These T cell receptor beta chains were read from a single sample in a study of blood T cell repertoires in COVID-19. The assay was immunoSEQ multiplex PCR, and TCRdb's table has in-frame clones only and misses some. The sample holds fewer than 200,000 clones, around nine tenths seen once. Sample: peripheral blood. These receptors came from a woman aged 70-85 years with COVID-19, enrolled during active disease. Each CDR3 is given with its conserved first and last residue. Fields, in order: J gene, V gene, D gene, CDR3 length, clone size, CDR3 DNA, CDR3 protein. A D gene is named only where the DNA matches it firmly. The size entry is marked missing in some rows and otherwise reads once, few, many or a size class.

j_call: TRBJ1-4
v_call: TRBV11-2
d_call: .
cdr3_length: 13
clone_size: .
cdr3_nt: TGTGCCAGCAGTCAGGGTATACGAGAAAAACTGTTTTTT
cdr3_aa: CASSQGIREKLFF

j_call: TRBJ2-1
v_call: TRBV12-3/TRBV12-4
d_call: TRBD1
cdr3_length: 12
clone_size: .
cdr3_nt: TGTGCCAGCATTACAGGGGGAAATGAGCAGTTCTTC
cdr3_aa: CASITGGNEQFF

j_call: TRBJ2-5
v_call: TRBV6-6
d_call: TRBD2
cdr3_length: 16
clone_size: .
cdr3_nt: TGTGCCAGCACTCCCCCCCGGACTAGCGGGAGTGAGACCCAGTACTTC
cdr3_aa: CASTPPRTSGSETQYF

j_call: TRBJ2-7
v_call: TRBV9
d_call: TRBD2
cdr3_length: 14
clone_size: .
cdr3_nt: TGTGCCAGCAGTCTAGCGGGAGCCCCTCACGAGCAGTACTTC
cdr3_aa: CASSLAGAPHEQYF

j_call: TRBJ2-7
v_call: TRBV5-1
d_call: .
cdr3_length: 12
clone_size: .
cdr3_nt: TGCGCCAGCAGCCCCGCGTCCTACGAGCAGTACTTC
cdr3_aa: CASSPASYEQYF

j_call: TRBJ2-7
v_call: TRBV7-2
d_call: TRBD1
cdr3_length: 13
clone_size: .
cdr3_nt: TGTGCCAGCAGCTTAGACAGGGGCTACGAGCAGTACTTC
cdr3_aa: CASSLDRGYEQYF

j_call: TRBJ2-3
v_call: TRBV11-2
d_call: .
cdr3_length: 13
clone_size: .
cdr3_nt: TGTGCCAGCACCCCCGGACTAATAGATACGCAGTATTTT
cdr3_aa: CASTPGLIDTQYF

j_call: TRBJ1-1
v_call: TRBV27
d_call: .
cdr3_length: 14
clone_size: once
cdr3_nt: TGTGCCAGCAGGCCGGGGGGATTGAACACTGAAGCTTTCTTT
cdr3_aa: CASRPGGLNTEAFF

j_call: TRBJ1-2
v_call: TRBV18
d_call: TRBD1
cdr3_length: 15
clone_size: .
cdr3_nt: TGTGCCAGCTCTCCGGACAGGGTGGGTACCTATGGCTACACCTTC
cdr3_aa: CASSPDRVGTYGYTF

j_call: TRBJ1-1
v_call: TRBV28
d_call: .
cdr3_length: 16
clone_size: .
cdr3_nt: TGTGCCAGCAGTTTAGCCAGGGGCTTTCCGAACACTGAAGCTTTCTTT
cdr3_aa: CASSLARGFPNTEAFF

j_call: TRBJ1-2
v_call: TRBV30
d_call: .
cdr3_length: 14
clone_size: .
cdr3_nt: TGTGCCTCACCCCCACAAGGAGCTAACTATGGCTACACCTTC
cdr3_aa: CASPPQGANYGYTF

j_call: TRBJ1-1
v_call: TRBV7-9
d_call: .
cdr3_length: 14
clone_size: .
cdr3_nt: TGTGCCAGCAGCCTCCGTCGGGGGAACACTGAAGCTTTCTTT
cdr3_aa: CASSLRRGNTEAFF

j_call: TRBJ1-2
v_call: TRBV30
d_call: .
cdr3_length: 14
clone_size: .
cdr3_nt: TGTGCCTGGAGTGTAACCCAGGGGAGTGGGGGCTACACCTTC
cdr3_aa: CAWSVTQGSGGYTF

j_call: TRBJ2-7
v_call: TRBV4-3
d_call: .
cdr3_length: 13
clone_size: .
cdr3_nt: TGCGCCAGCAGCCAAGTTAGAGGCTACGAGCAGTACTTC
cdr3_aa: CASSQVRGYEQYF

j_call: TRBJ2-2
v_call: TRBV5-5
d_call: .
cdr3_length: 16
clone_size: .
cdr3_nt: TGTGCCAGCAGCCCCCACCGGGGGAGTCAAACCGGGGAGCTGTTTTTT
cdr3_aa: CASSPHRGSQTGELFF

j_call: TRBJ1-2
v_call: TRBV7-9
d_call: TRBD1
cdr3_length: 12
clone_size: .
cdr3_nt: TGTGCCAGCAGCTTAGACAGGGGGAGCTACACCTTC
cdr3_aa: CASSLDRGSYTF

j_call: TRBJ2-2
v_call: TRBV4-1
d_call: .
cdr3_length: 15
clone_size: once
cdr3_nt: TGCGCCAGCAGCCACCTCGGGAATCGGGACGGGGAGCTGTTTTTT
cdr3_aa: CASSHLGNRDGELFF

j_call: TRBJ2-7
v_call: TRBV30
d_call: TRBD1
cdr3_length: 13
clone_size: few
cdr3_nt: TGTGCCTGGACCCGGGACAGGGGGTACGAGCAGTACTTC
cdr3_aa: CAWTRDRGYEQYF

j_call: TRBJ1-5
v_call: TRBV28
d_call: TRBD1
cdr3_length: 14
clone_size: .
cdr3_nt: TGTGCCAGCACAATCGGGACAGGGGACCAGCCCCAGCATTTT
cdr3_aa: CASTIGTGDQPQHF

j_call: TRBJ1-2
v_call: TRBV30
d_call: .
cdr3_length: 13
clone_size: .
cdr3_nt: TGTGCCTGGAGTGTCGGGAAAAACTATGGCTACACCTTC
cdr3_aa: CAWSVGKNYGYTF

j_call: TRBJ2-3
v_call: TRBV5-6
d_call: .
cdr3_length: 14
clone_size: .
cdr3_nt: TGTGCCAGCAGCTTTTCTAGCCTGGGGGATACGCAGTATTTT
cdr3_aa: CASSFSSLGDTQYF

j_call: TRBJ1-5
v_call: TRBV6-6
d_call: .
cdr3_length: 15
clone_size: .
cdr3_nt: TGTGCCAGCAGTTACCCCGGACAGCTCAATCAGCCCCAGCATTTT
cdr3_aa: CASSYPGQLNQPQHF

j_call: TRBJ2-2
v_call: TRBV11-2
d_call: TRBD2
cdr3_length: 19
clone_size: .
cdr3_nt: TGTGCCAGCAGCTTAGAAACCGCTGGGGGACTAGGGGTTACCGGGGAGCTGTTTTTT
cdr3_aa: CASSLETAGGLGVTGELFF

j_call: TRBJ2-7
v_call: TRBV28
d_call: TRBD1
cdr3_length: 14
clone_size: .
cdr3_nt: TGTGCCAGCAGTCTCGAACAGGGGCCCTACGAGCAGTACTTC
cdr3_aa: CASSLEQGPYEQYF

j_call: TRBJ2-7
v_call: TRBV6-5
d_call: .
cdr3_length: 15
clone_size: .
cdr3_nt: TGTGCCAGCATTCGTTCCCCCCCGGTCACCTACGAGCAGTACTTC
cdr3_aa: CASIRSPPVTYEQYF

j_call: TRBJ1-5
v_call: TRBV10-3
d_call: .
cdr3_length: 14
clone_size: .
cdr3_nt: TGTGCCATCAGTGCAGGGATCCCCAATCAGCCCCAGCATTTT
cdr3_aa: CAISAGIPNQPQHF

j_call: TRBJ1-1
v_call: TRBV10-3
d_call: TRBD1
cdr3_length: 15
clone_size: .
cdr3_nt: TGTGCCATCAGCCCCGGACAGGCTTCGAACACTGAAGCTTTCTTT
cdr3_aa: CAISPGQASNTEAFF

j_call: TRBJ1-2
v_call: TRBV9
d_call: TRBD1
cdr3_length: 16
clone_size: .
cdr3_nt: TGTGCCAGCAGCGTACTCAGACAGGGGAACGTCTATGGCTACACCTTC
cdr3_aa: CASSVLRQGNVYGYTF

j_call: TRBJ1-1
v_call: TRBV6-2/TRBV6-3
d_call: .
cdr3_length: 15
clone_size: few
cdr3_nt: TGTGCCAGCAGTTACTCGAGGGTGATGAACACTGAAGCTTTCTTT
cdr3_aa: CASSYSRVMNTEAFF

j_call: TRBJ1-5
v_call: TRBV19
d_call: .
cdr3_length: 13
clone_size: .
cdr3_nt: TGTGCCAGTAACCAGGGCCTTAGACAGCCCCAGCATTTT
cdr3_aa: CASNQGLRQPQHF

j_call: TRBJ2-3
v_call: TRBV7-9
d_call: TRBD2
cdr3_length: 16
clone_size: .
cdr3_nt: TGTGCCAGCAGAAGACTAGCGGGTTTCATCACAGATACGCAGTATTTT
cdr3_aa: CASRRLAGFITDTQYF

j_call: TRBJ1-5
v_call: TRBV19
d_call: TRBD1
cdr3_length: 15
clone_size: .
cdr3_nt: TGTGCCAGTCGAAGGACAGGGCAGAGCAATCAGCCCCAGCATTTT
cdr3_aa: CASRRTGQSNQPQHF

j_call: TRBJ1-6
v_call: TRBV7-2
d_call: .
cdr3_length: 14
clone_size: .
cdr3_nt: TGTGCCAGCAGCGTCACCCCTATCAATTCACCCCTCCACTTT
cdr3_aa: CASSVTPINSPLHF

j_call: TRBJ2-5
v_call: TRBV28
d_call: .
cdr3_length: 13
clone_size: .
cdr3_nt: TGTGCCAGCAGAACCGGGAGTCTTGAGACCCAGTACTTC
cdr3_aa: CASRTGSLETQYF

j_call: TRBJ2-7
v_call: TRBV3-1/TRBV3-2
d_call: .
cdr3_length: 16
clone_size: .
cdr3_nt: TGTGCCAGCAGCCAAGATCCCCGGTCCTTCTCCTACGAGCAGTACTTC
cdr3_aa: CASSQDPRSFSYEQYF

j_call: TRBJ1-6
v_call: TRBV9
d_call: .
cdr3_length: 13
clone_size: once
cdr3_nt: TGTGCCAGCAGCGGGCCTCATAATTCACCCCTCCACTTT
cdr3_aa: CASSGPHNSPLHF

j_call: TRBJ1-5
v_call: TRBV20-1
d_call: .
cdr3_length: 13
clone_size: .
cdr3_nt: TGCAGTGCTAGTGGGGGCCAGGATCAGCCCCAGCATTTT
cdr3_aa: CSASGGQDQPQHF

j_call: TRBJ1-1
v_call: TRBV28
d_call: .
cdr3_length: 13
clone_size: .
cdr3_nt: TGTGCCAGTAGCCACCGGCGAGGCACTGAAGCTTTCTTT
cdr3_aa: CASSHRRGTEAFF

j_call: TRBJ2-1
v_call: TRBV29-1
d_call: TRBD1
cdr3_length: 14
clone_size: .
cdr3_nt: TGCAGCGCGACAGGGACAGGATCCTACAATGAGCAGTTCTTC
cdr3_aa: CSATGTGSYNEQFF

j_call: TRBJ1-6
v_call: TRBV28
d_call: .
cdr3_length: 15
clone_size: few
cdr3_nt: TGTGCCAGCAGTCCTCGACTGGGAGGTAGTTCACCCCTCCACTTT
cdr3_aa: CASSPRLGGSSPLHF

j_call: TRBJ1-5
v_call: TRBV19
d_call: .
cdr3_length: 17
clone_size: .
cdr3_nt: TGTGCCAGTAGTCCGACCGGGCCACCGGGGAATAATCAGCCCCAGCATTTT
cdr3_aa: CASSPTGPPGNNQPQHF

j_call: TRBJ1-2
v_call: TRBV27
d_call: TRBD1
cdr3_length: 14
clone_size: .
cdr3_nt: TGTGCCAGCAGTTTAAGAACAGGGGAGTGGGGCTACACCTTC
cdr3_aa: CASSLRTGEWGYTF

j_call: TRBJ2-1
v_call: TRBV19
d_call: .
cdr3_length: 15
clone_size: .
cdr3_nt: TGTGCCAGTAGTATAGGGGGGCGCTCTTACAATGAGCAGTTCTTC
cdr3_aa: CASSIGGRSYNEQFF

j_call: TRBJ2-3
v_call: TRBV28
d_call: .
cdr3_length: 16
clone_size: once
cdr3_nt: TGTGCCAGCAGTTCCATGGGAGCGGGGACAATGGATACGCAGTATTTT
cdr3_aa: CASSSMGAGTMDTQYF

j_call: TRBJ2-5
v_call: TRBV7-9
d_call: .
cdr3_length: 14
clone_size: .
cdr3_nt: TGTGCCAGCAGTGGGTGGCAGGGTCAAAAGACCCAGTACTTC
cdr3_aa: CASSGWQGQKTQYF

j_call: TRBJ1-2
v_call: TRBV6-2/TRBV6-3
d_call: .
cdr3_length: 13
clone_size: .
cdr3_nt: TGTGCCAGCAGCCTAACAGGGAACTATGGCTACACCTTC
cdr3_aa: CASSLTGNYGYTF

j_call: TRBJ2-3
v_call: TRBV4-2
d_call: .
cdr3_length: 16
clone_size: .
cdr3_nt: TGTGCCAGCAGCCAAGTGTACAGGACAAGCACAGATACGCAGTATTTT
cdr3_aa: CASSQVYRTSTDTQYF

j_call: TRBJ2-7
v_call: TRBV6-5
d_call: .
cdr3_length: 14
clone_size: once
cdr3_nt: TGTGCCAGCAGTTACTCGCGCTCCGCCTACGAGCAGTACTTC
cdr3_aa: CASSYSRSAYEQYF

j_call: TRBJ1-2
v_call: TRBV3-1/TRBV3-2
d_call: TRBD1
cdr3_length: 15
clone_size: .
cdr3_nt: TGTGCCAGCAGCCCGGGACAGGACCAAAGGTATGGCTACACCTTC
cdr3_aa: CASSPGQDQRYGYTF

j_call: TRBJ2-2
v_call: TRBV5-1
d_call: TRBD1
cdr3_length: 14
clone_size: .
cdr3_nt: TGCGCCAGCAGCTTACAGGGGATCACCGGGGAGCTGTTTTTT
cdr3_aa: CASSLQGITGELFF

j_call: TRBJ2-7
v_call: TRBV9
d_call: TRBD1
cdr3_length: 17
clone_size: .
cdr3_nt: TGTGCCAGCAGCGTAGGGACCGGGACAGGGGAGACCTACGAGCAGTACTTC
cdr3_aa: CASSVGTGTGETYEQYF

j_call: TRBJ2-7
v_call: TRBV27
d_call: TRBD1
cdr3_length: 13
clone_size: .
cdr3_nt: TGTGCCACAGGTAGACAGGGTCAATACGAGCAGTACTTC
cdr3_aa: CATGRQGQYEQYF

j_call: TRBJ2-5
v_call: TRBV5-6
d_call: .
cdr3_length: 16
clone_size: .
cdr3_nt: TGTGCCAGCAGCGCAAGACAGGGACTCTGGGGGGAGACCCAGTACTTC
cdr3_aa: CASSARQGLWGETQYF

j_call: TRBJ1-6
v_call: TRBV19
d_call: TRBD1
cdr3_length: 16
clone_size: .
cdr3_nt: TGTGCCAGTAGTATCTCCGGGACAGGGGGTTATTCACCCCTCCACTTT
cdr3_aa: CASSISGTGGYSPLHF

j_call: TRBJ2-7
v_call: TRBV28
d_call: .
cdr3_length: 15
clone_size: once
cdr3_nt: TGTGCCAGCAGTTTGGGTGACACATCACCGAACGAGCAGTACTTC
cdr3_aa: CASSLGDTSPNEQYF